The rows below give T cell receptor beta chains drawn from one sample of a study of identical twins. In TCRdb, the 5' RACE reads were re-called with MiXCR into one record per CDR3 protein. This table holds 350,000 to 600,000 distinct CDR3 sequences, 14% found once. These records were also assigned to another study, of yellow fever vaccine responses in identical twins.

The sequencing sample was made of CD4+ T cells sorted from blood. These receptors came from a woman younger than 30 in good health. The CDR3 runs from the conserved cysteine through the conserved F or W. A D gene is named only where the DNA matches it firmly. Size values are once, few and many counts, or a class for expanded clones, and some rows have none.

j_gene	v_gene	abundance	d_gene	CDR3nt	CDR3aa
TRBJ1-3	TRBV4-2	.	.	TGTGCCAGCAGCCAAGGAGACGGAAACTCTGGAAACACCATATATTTT	CASSQGDGNSGNTIYF
TRBJ2-2	TRBV20-1	.	.	TGCAGTGCTAGCCGGGCCGCCAACACCGGGGAGCTGTTTTTT	CSASRAANTGELFF
TRBJ2-7	TRBV9	few	.	TGTGCCAGCAGCGTAGGGGGGCGTAGCGAGCAGTACTTC	CASSVGGRSEQYF
TRBJ2-7	TRBV10-3	.	.	TGTGCCATCAGTAAACAGGGAGGGGTATACGAGCAGTACTTC	CAISKQGGVYEQYF
TRBJ2-7	TRBV7-2	.	.	TGTGCCAGCAGCTTTGAGATTACCTACGAGCAGTACTTC	CASSFEITYEQYF
TRBJ2-5	TRBV6-5	few	TRBD1	TGTGCCAGCAGTTCCAGGGGGCCAAAGACCCAGTACTTC	CASSSRGPKTQYF
TRBJ1-2	TRBV2	.	TRBD1	TGTGCCAGCAGTGGGGGACAGCGCTTCTATGGCTACACCTTC	CASSGGQRFYGYTF
TRBJ1-1	TRBV29-1	many	.	TGCAGCGTAAATGGGGGAAAAGCTTTCTTT	CSVNGGKAFF
TRBJ2-1	TRBV30	few	.	TGTGCCTGGAGCGTCAGGCGAAATTACAATGAGCAGTTCTTC	CAWSVRRNYNEQFF
TRBJ2-7	TRBV5-1	.	.	TGCGCCAGCAGCTTGGCACGGGCGGTAATCGACGAGCAGTACTTC	CASSLARAVIDEQYF
TRBJ2-1	TRBV6-2/TRBV6-3	.	.	TGTGCCAGCAGGCCGACAGCATACAATGAGCAGTTCTTC	CASRPTAYNEQFF
TRBJ2-1	TRBV28	few	.	TGTGCCAGCAGCACTGCCGGGACCGGACAGTTCTTC	CASSTAGTGQFF
TRBJ2-1	TRBV7-2	.	.	TGTGCCAGCAGCTTACGGGCAGCGGTTGGGAGAAATGAGCAGTTCTTC	CASSLRAAVGRNEQFF
TRBJ2-4	TRBV25-1	few	.	TGTGCCAGCAGTGAAGGGCGTGGGGCCAAAAACATTCAGTACTTC	CASSEGRGAKNIQYF
TRBJ2-7	TRBV27	.	.	TGTGCCAGCAGTGGGGAAAGTCCCTACGAGCAGTACTTC	CASSGESPYEQYF
TRBJ2-5	TRBV11-2	many	.	TGTGCCAGCAGCCTAAAGTGGGAGACCCAGTACTTC	CASSLKWETQYF
TRBJ1-1	TRBV20-1	.	.	TGCAGTGCTAGACGGTCGGGGGCGGTGAACACTGAAGCTTTCTTT	CSARRSGAVNTEAFF
TRBJ2-5	TRBV15	.	.	TGTGCCACCAGCAGAGATCCTTCAAAGGGACTAGAGACCCAGTACTTC	CATSRDPSKGLETQYF
TRBJ2-3	TRBV20-1	few	TRBD2	TGCAGTGCTAGAGATCTCAGCGGGGGGCCGACCGCTATCACAGATACGCAGTATTTT	CSARDLSGGPTAITDTQYF
TRBJ2-1	TRBV2	many	TRBD2	TGTGCCAGCAGCATGTCTAGCGGTAATCTTAACAATGAGCAGTTCTTC	CASSMSSGNLNNEQFF
TRBJ2-7	TRBV2	few	TRBD2	TGTGCCAGCAGTGAATTAACTAGCGGGAGGGGCGAGCAGTACTTC	CASSELTSGRGEQYF
TRBJ2-1	TRBV2	few	TRBD2	TGTGCCAGCAGTTTTCAACCGGGACTAGCAACTGGTGAGCAGTTCTTC	CASSFQPGLATGEQFF
TRBJ2-3	TRBV27	few	.	TGTGCCAGCAGCCGCCGTCCTGACAGAGCGGTCACAGATACGCAGTATTTT	CASSRRPDRAVTDTQYF
TRBJ2-2	TRBV7-8	few	.	TGTGCCAGCAGCTTGATATTCACCGGGGAGCTGTTTTTT	CASSLIFTGELFF
TRBJ2-1	TRBV7-2	.	TRBD1	TGTGCCAGCAGCGACAGGGGACTCCTAAACAATGAGCAGTTCTTC	CASSDRGLLNNEQFF
TRBJ2-7	TRBV7-2	.	.	TGTGCCAGCAGCTTATTCCCCTACGAGCAGTACTTC	CASSLFPYEQYF
TRBJ2-7	TRBV6-1	few	TRBD2	TGTGCCAGCAGGGGGACTAGCTCGCACGAGCAGTACTTC	CASRGTSSHEQYF